The present TCR beta chain was sequenced within a study of blood T cell repertoires in COVID-19. TCRdb keeps only in-frame clones here, not all; method: immunoSEQ multiplex PCR. The sample comprises about 140,000 clones, 80% to 90% of which are singletons, and 1.5% rests with the top ten. From germline, CDR1 is LNHDA and CDR2 SQIVND (reference sequence). V lost 1 base and J lost 4; bases outside the gene matches: 12. This CDR3 is built from 18 residues. Material for sequencing was peripheral blood. The sequence came from a woman aged 55 to 70 with acute or convalescent COVID-19. The chain uses TRBV19 and TRBJ2-3; 9 nucleotides match TRBD1. The CDR3 loop is CASSIAVSGTGIADTQYF. In DNA, the CDR3 is TGTGCCAGTAGTATAGCCGTCTCCGGGACAGGGATAGCAGATACGCAGTATTTT.